Given below is one T cell receptor beta chain in context. The data belong to a study of beta chain features in type 1 diabetes. Expressed TCRB transcripts were sequenced because the isolated RNA had all been reverse transcribed beforehand. Measured with immunoSEQ multiplex PCR; TCRdb has only the in-frame clones, and not every one. Of some 250,000 clones in the sample, about 25% are singletons; the top ten hold roughly 4%. V was pared by 4 bases and J by 0 bases, with 13 bases between. This CDR3 has 14 amino acids. In germline, CDR1 is GTSNPN, CDR2 SVGIG (reference sequence). Sequences were obtained from central memory CD4+ T cells from blood. The V and J genes are TRBV30 and TRBJ2-7; D could derive from TRBD1 or TRBD2 (7 bases each). This TCR was sampled from a man aged 25-45 years in good health. CDR3 nucleotide sequence: TGTGCCTGGACCAGCAGGGGGGGCTCCTACGAGCAGTACTTC. This sequence encodes CAWTSRGGSYEQYF.